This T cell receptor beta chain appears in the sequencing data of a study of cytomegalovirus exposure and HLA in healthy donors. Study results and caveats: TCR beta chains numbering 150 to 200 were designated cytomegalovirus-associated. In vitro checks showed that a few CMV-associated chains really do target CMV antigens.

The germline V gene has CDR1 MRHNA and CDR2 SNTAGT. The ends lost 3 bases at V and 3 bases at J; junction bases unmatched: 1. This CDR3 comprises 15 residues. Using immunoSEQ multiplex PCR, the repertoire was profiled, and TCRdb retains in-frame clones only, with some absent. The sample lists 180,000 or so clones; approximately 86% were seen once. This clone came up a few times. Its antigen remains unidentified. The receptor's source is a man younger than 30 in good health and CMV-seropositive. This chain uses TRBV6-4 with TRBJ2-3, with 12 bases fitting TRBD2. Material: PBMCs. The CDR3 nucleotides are TGTGCCAGCAGTGAAACTAGCGGGAGGACAGATACGCAGTATTTT. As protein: CASSETSGRTDTQYF.